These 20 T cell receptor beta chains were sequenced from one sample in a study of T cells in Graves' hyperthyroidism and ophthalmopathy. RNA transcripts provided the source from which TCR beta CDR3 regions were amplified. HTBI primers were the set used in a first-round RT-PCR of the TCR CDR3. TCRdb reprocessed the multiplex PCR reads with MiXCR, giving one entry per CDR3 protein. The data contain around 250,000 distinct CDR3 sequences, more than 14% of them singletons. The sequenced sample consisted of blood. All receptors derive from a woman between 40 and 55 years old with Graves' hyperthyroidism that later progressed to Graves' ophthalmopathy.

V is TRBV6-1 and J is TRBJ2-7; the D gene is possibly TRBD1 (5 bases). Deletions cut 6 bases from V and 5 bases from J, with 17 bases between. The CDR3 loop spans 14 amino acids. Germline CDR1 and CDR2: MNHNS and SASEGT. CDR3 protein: CASRSLQGRNEQYF. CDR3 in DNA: TGTGCCAGCAGGTCGCTCCAGGGAAGAAACGAGCAGTACTTC.

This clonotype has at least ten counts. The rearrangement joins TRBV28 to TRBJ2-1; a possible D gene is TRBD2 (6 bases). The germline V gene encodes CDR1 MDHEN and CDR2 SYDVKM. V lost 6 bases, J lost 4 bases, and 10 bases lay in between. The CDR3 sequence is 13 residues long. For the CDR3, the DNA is TGTGCCAGCAGCGCGCGGGGTTACAATGAGCAGTTCTTC. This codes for CASSARGYNEQFF.

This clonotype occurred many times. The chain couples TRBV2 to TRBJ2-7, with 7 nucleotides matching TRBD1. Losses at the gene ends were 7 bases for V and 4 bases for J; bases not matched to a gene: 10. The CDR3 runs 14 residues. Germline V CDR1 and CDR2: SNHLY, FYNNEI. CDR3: CASTKTGTKYEQYF. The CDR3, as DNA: TGTGCCAGCACCAAGACAGGGACCAAATACGAGCAGTACTTC.

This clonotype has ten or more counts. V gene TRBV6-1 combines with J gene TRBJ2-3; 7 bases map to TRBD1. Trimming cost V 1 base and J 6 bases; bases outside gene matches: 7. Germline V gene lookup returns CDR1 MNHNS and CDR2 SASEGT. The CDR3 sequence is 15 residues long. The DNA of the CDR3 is TGTGCCAGCAGTGAAGTGACAGGGCCAAGGGATACGCAGTATTTT. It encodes CASSEVTGPRDTQYF.

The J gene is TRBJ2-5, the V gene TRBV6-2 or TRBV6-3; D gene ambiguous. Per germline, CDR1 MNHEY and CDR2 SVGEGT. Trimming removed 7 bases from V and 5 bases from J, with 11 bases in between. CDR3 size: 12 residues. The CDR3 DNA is TGTGCCAGCAAATCATCATGGGAGACCCAGTACTTC. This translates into CASKSSWETQYF.

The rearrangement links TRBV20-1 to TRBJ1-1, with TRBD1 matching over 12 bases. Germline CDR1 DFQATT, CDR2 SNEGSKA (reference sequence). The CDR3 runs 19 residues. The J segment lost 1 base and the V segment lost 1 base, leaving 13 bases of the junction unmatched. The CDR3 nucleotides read TGCAGTGCTAGAGCACTCCCGGGACAGGGGGCGGCGGGGAACACTGAAGCTTTCTTT. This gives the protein CSARALPGQGAAGNTEAFF.

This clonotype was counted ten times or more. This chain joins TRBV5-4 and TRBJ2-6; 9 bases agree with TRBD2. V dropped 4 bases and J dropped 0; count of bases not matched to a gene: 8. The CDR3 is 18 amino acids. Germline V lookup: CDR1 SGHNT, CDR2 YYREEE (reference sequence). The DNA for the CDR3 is TGTGCCAGCAGCGTACAAGCGGGGGGCGGCTCTGGGGCCAACGTCCTGACTTTC. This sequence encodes CASSVQAGGGSGANVLTF.

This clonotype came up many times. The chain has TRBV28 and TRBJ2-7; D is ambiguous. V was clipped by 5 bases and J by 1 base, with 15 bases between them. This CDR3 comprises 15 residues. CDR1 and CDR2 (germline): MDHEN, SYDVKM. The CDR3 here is CASSPHQLGSYEQYF. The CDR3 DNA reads TGTGCCAGCAGTCCACACCAATTGGGATCCTACGAGCAGTACTTC.

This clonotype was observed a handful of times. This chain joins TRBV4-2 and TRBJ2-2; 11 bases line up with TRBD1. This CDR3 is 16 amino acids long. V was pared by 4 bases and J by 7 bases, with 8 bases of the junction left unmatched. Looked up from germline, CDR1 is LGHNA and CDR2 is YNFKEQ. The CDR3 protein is CASSPGTGGVGGELFF. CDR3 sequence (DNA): TGTGCCAGCAGCCCTGGGACAGGGGGAGTTGGCGGGGAGCTGTTTTTT.

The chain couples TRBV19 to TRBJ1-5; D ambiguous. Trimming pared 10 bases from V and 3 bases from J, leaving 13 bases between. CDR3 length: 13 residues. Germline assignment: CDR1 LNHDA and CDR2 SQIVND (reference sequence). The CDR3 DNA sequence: TGTGCCACAAGCGGCTTTTACAATCAGCCCCAGCATTTT. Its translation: CATSGFYNQPQHF.

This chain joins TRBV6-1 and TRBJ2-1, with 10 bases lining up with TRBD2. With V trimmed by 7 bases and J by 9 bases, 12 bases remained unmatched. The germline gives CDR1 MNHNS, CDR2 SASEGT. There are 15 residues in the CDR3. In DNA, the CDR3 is TGTGCCAGCACCACCTACAGCGGGAGGGGGGGTGAGCAGTTCTTC. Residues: CASTTYSGRGGEQFF.

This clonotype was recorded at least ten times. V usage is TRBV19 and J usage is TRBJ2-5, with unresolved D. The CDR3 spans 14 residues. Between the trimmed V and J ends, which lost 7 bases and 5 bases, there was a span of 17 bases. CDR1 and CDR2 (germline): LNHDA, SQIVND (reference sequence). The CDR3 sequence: CASNAGPLGETQYF. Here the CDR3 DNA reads TGTGCCAGTAACGCCGGACCCCTTGGGGAGACCCAGTACTTC. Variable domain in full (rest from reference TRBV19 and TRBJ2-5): DGGITQSPKYLFRKEGQNVTLSCEQNLNHDAMYWYRQDPGQGLRLIYYSQIVNDFQKGDIAEGYSVSREKKESFPLTVTSAQKNPTAFYLCASNAGPLGETQYFGPGTRLLVL.

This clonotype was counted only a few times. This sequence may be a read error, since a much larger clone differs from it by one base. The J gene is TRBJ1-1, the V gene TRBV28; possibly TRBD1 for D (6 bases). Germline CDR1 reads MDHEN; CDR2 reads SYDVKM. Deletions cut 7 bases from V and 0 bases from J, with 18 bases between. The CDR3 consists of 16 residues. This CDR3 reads CASNMVGADLNTEAFF. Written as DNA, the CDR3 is TGTGCCAGCAACATGGTGGGGGCCGACTTGAACACTGAAGCTTTCTTT.

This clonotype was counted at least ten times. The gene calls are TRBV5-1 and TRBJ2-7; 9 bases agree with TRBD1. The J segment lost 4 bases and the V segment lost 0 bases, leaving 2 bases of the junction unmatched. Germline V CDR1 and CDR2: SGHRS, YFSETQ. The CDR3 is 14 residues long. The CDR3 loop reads CASSLGTGEYEQYF. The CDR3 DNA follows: TGCGCCAGCAGCTTGGGGACAGGGGAATACGAGCAGTACTTC. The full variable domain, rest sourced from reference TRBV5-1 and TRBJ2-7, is KAGVTQTPRYLIKTRGQQVTLSCSPISGHRSVSWYQQTPGQGLQFLFEYFSETQRNKGNFPGRFSGRQFSNSRSEMNVSTLELGDSALYLCASSLGTGEYEQYFGPGTRLTVT.

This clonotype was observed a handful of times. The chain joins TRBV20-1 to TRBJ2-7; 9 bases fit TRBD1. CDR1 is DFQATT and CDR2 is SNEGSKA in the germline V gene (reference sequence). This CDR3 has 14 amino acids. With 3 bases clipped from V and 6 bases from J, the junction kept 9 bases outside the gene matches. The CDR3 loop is CSASPGQGLSEQYF. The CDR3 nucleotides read TGCAGTGCTAGCCCGGGACAGGGCCTCTCCGAGCAGTACTTC.

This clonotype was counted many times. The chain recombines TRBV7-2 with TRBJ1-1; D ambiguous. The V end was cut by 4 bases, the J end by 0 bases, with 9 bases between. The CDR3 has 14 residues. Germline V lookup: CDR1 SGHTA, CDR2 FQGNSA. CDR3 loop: CASSSGFMNTEAFF. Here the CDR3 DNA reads TGTGCCAGCAGCTCAGGTTTCATGAACACTGAAGCTTTCTTT.

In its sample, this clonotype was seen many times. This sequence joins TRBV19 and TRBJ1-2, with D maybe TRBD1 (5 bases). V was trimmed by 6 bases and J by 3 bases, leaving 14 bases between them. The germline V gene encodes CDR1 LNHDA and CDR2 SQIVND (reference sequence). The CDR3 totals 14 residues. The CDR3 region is CASRHWAGDYGYTF. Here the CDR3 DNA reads TGTGCCAGTAGGCACTGGGCGGGGGACTATGGCTACACCTTC. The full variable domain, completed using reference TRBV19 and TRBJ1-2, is DGGITQSPKYLFRKEGQNVTLSCEQNLNHDAMYWYRQDPGQGLRLIYYSQIVNDFQKGDIAEGYSVSREKKESFPLTVTSAQKNPTAFYLCASRHWAGDYGYTFGSGTRLTVV.

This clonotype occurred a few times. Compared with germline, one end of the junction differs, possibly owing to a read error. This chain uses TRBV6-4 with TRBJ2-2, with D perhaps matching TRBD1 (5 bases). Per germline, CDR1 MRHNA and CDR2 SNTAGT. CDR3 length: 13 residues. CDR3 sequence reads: CASSDQRQGPPLF. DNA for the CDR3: TGTGCCAGCAGTGACCAAAGGCAGGGTCCCCCACTTTTT.

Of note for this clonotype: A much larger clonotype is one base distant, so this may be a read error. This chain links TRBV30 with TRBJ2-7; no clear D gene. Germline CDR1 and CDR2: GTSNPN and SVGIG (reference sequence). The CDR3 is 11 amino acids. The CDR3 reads CAWSVLHEHYF. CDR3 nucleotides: TGTGCCTGGAGTGTACTCCACGAGCACTACTTC.

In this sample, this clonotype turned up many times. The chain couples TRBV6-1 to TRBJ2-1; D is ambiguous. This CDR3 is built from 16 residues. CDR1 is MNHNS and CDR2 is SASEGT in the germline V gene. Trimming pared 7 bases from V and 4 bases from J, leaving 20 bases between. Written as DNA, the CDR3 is TGTGCCAGCACCCAAAGGGTCACTATTTCTTACAATGAGCAGTTCTTC. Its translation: CASTQRVTISYNEQFF.